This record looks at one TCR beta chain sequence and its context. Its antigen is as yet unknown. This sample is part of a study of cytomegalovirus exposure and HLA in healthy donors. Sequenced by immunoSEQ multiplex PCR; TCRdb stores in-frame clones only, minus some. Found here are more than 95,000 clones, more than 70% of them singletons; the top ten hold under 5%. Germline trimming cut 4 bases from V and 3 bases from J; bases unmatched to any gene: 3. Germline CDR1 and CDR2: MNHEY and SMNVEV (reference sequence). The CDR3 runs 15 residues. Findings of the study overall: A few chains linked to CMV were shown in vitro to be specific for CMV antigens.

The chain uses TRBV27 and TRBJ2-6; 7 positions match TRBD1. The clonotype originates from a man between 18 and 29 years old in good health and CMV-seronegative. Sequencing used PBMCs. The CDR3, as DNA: TGTGCCAGCAGTTCTCAGGGGGTTGGGGCCAACGTCCTGACTTTC. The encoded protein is CASSSQGVGANVLTF.